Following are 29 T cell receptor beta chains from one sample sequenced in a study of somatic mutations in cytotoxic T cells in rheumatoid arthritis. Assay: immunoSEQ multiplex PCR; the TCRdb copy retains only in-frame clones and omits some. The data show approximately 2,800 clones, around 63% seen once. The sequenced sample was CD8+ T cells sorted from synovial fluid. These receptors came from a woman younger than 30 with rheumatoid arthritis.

For the CDR3, the DNA is TGTGCCAGTACCCCCAGCGCCGGCTACGAGCAGTACTTC. This codes for CASTPSAGYEQYF. V gene TRBV6-1 combines with J gene TRBJ2-7; D ambiguous. Trimming left V 9 bases short and J 3 bases short, with 15 bases between. This CDR3 is 13 amino acids long. Germline V gene lookup returns CDR1 MNHNS and CDR2 SASEGT.

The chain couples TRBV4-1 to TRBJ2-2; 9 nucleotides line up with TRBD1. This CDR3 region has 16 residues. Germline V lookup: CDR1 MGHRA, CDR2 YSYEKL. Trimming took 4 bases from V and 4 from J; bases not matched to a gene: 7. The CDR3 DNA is TGCGCCAGCAGCCTCGGACAGGGGCCCCGCACCGGGGAGCTGTTTTTT. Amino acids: CASSLGQGPRTGELFF.

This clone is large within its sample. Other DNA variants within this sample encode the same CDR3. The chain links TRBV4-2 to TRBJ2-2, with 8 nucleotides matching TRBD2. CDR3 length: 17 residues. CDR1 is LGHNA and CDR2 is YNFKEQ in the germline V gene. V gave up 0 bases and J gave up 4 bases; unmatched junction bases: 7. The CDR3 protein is CASSQEAAGGSTGELFF. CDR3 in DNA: TGTGCCAGCAGCCAAGAGGCGGCGGGGGGTAGCACCGGGGAGCTGTTTTTT.

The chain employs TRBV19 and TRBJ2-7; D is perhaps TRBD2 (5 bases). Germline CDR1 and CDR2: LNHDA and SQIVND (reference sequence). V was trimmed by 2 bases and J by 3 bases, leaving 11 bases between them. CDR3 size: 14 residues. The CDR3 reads CASSILAGFYEQYF. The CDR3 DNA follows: TGTGCCAGTAGTATACTAGCCGGGTTCTACGAGCAGTACTTC.

CDR3 coding DNA: TGTGCCAGCGGTAGCGGGGACGCTACCGGGGAGCTGTTTTTT. As protein: CASGSGDATGELFF. The chain carries TRBV6-1 and TRBJ2-2; 8 nucleotides align to TRBD2. The CDR3 runs to 14 residues. CDR1 MNHNS and CDR2 SASEGT come from the germline V gene. The V segment lost 8 bases and the J segment 5 bases; nucleotides outside the gene matches: 7.

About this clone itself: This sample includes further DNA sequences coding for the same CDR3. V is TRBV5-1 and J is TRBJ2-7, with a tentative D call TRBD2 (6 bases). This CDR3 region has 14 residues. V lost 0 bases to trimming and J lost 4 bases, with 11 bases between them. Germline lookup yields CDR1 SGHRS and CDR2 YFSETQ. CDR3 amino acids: CASSLGTNSYEQYF. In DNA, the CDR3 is TGCGCCAGCAGCTTGGGGACTAACTCTTACGAGCAGTACTTC.

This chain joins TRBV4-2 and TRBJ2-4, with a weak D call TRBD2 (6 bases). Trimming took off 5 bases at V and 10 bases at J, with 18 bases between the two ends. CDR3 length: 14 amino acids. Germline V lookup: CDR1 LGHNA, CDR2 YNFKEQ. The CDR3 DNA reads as TGTGCCAGCAGCACACCCCTGACTAGTCATATTCAGTACTTC. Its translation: CASSTPLTSHIQYF.

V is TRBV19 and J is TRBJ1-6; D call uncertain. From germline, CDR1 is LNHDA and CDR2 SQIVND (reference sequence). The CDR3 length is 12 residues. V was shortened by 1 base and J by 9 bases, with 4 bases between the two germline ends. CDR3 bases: TGTGCCAGTAGTATAGGGGCTTCACCCCTCCACTTT. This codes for CASSIGASPLHF.

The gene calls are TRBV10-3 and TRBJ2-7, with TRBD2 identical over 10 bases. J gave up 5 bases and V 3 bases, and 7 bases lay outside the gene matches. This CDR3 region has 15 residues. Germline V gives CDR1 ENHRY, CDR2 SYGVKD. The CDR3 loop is CAISEWLAGEDEQYF. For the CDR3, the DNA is TGTGCCATCAGTGAATGGCTAGCGGGAGAAGACGAGCAGTACTTC.

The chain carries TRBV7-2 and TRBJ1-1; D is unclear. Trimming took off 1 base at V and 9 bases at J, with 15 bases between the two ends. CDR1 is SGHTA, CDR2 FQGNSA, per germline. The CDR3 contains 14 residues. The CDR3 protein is CASSLGGVTDKAFF. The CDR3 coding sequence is TGTGCCAGCAGCTTAGGCGGGGTGACGGATAAAGCTTTCTTT.

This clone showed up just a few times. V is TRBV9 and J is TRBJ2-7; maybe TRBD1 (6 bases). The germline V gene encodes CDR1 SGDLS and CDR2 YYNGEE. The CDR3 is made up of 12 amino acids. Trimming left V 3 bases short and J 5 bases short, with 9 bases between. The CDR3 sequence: CASSDDRNEQYF. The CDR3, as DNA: TGTGCCAGCAGCGACGACAGGAACGAGCAGTACTTC.

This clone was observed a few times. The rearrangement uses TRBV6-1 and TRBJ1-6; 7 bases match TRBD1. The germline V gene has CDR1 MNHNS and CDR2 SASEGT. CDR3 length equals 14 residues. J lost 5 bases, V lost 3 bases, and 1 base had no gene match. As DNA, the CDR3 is TGTGCCAGCAGTGAGACAGGGCATAATTCACCCCTCCACTTT. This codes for CASSETGHNSPLHF.

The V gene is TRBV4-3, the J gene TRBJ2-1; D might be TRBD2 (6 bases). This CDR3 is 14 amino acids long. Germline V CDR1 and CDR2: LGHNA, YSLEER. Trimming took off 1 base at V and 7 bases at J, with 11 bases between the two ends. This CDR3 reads CASSQAVGGNEQFF. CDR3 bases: TGCGCCAGCAGCCAAGCCGTCGGGGGAAATGAGCAGTTCTTC.

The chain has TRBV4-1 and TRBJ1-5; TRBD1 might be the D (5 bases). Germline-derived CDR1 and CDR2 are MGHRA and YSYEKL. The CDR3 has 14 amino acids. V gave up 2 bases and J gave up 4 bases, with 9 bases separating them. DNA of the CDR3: TGCGCCAGCAGCCAACTCAGGGTGAATCAGCCCCAGCATTTT. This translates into CASSQLRVNQPQHF.

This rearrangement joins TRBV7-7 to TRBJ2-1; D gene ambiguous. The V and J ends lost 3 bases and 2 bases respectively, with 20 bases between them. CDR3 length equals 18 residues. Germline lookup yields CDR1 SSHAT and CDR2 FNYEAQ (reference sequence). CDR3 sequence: CASSLGGPQRLAYNEQFF. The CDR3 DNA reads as TGTGCCAGCAGCTTGGGTGGGCCTCAAAGGTTGGCCTACAATGAGCAGTTCTTC.

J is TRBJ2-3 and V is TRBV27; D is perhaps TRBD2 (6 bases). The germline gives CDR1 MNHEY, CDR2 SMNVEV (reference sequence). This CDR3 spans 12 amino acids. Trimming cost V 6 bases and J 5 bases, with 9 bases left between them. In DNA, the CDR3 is TGTGCCAGCAGCGAGGGAGGAGATACGCAGTATTTT. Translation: CASSEGGDTQYF.

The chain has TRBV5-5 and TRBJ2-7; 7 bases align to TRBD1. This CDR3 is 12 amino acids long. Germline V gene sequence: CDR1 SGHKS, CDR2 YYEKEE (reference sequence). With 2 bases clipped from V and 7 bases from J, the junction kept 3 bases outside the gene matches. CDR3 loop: CASSFTGEEQYF. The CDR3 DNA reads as TGTGCCAGCAGCTTTACAGGGGAAGAGCAGTACTTC.

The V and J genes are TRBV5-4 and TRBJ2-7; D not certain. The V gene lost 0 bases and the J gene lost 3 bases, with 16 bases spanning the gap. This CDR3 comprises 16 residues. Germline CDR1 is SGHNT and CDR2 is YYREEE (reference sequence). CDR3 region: CASSLESPSVDYEQYF. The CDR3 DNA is TGTGCCAGCAGCTTGGAATCCCCTTCAGTTGACTACGAGCAGTACTTC.

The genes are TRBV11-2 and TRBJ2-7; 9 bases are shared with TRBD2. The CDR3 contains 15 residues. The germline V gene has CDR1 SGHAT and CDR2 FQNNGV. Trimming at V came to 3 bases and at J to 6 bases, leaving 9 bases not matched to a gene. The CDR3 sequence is CASSFHSGGTPEQYF. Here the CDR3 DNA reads TGTGCCAGCAGCTTCCATAGCGGGGGCACTCCCGAGCAGTACTTC.

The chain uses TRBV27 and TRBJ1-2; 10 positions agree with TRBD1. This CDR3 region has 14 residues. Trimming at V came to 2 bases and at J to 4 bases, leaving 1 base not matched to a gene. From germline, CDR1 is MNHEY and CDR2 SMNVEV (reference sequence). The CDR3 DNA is TGTGCCAGCAGTTTAGGACAGGGGGTCTATGGCTACACCTTC. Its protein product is CASSLGQGVYGYTF.

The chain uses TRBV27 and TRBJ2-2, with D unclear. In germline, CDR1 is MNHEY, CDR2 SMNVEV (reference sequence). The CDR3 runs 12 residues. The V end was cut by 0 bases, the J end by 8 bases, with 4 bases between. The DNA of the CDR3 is TGTGCCAGCAGTTTATCTCCGGGGGAGCTGTTTTTT. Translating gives CASSLSPGELFF.

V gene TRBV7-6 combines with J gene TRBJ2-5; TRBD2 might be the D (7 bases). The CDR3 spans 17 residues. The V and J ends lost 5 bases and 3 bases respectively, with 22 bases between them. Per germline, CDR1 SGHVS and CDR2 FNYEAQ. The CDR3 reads CASSPGGAGVIEETQYF. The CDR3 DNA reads TGTGCCAGCAGCCCGGGGGGCGCGGGAGTAATTGAAGAGACCCAGTACTTC. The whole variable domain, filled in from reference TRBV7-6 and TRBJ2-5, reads GAGVSQSPRYKVTKRGQDVALRCDPISGHVSLYWYRQALGQGPEFLTYFNYEAQQDKSGLPNDRFSAERPEGSISTLTIQRTEQRDSAMYRCASSPGGAGVIEETQYFGPGTRLLVL.

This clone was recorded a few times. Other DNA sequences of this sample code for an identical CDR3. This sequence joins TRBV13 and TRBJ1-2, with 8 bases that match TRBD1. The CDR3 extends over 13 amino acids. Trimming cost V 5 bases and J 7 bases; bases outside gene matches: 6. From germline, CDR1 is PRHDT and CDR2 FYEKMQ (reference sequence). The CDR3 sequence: CASSLDRGSGYTF. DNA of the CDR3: TGTGCCAGCAGCCTCGACAGGGGCAGTGGCTACACCTTC.

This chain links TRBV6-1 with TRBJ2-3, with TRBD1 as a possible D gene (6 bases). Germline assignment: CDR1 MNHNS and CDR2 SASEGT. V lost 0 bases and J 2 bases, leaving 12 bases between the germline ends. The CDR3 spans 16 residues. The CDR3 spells CASSEAGDTITDTQYF. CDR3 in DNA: TGTGCCAGCAGTGAAGCGGGGGACACCATCACAGATACGCAGTATTTT.

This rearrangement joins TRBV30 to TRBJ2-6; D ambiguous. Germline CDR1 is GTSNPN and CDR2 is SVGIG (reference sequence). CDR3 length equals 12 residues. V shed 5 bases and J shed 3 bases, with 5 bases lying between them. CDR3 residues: CAWAGGANVLTF. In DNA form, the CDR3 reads TGTGCCTGGGCAGGTGGGGCCAACGTCCTGACTTTC. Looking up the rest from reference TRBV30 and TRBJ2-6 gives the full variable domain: SQTIHQWPATLVQPVGSPLSLECTVEGTSNPNLYWYRQAAGRGLQLLFYSVGIGQISSEVPQNLSASRPQDRQFILSSKKLLLSDSGFYLCAWAGGANVLTFGAGSRLTVL.

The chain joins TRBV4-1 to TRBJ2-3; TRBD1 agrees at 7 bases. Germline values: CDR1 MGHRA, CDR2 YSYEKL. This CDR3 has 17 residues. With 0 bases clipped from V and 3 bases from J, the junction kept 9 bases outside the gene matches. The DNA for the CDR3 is TGCGCCAGCAGCCAAGATCGGGCAGGGGGACGGACAGATACGCAGTATTTT. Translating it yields CASSQDRAGGRTDTQYF.

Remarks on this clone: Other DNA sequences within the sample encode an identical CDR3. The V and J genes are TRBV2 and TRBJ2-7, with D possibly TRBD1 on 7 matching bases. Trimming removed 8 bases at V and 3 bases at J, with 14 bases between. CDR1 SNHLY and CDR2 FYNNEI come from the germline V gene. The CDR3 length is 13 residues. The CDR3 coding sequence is TGTGCCAGCTCCCCAGGGGGGATCTACGAGCAGTACTTC. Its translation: CASSPGGIYEQYF.

CDR3 region: CAWSGGNRGIGNTIYF. Here the CDR3 DNA reads TGTGCCTGGAGTGGGGGAAACAGGGGCATTGGAAACACCATATATTTT. The chain couples TRBV30 to TRBJ1-3; TRBD1 matches 7 bases. CDR1 is GTSNPN, CDR2 SVGIG, per germline (reference sequence). V was pared by 1 base and J by 3 bases, with 9 bases of the junction left unmatched. This CDR3 region has 16 residues.

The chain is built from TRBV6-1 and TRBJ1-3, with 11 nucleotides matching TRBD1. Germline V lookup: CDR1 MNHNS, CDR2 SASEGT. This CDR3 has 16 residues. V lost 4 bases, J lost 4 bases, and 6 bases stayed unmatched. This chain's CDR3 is CASSGPGTGGGNTIYF. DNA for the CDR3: TGTGCCAGCAGTGGACCTGGGACAGGGGGAGGAAACACCATATATTTT.